These 26 T cell receptor beta chains were all obtained from the same sample, sequenced in a study of blood T cell repertoires in COVID-19. Repertoires were generated with immunoSEQ multiplex PCR, while TCRdb's copy carries only in-frame clones and drops some. This table has approximately 170,000 clones, around 82% appearing once. Specimen: peripheral blood. All receptors come from a human donor with acute or convalescent COVID-19. The donor label of this sample is uncertain.

This clone has just one count. The genes are TRBV28 and TRBJ1-2, with TRBD1 identical over 7 bases. The CDR3 runs to 15 residues. CDR1 and CDR2 (germline): MDHEN, SYDVKM. V lost 9 bases to trimming and J lost 0 bases; unmatched junction nucleotides: 10. CDR3 DNA sequence: TGTGCCAGTGTTGACCGGGACAGACCTAACTATGGCTACACCTTC. Protein product: CASVDRDRPNYGYTF.

The V and J genes are TRBV10-3 and TRBJ1-2, with 7 bases that match TRBD1. Germline V lookup: CDR1 ENHRY, CDR2 SYGVKD. J gave up 8 bases and V 2 bases, and 5 bases lay outside the gene matches. This CDR3 has 13 residues. The CDR3 DNA reads as TGTGCCATCAGTGAGGGACAGGCTTGGGGCTACACCTTC. It specifies CAISEGQAWGYTF.

This clone was seen once. The V and J genes are TRBV2 and TRBJ1-2; D is possibly TRBD1 (5 bases). CDR1 is SNHLY and CDR2 is FYNNEI in the germline V gene. V lost 3 bases and J lost 1, with 12 bases in between. This CDR3 comprises 15 residues. The CDR3 reads CASSDGAGLNYGYTF. Here the CDR3 DNA reads TGTGCCAGCAGTGATGGGGCAGGGCTTAACTATGGCTACACCTTC.

The chain is built from TRBV6-1 and TRBJ2-7; D uncertain. Trimming removed 0 bases at V and 2 bases at J, with 5 bases between. The CDR3 consists of 13 residues. Germline CDR1 reads MNHNS; CDR2 reads SASEGT. CDR3 sequence: CASSEAQTYEQYF. DNA of the CDR3: TGTGCCAGCAGTGAAGCGCAGACCTACGAGCAGTACTTC.

V and J are TRBV6-5 and TRBJ2-2, with D possibly being TRBD2 (5 bases). Trimming pared 6 bases from V and 8 bases from J, leaving 10 bases between. The CDR3 is made up of 12 amino acids. Germline V gene sequence: CDR1 MNHEY, CDR2 SVGAGI. CDR3 region: CASSRREGELFF. The DNA of the CDR3 is TGTGCCAGCAGCCGAAGGGAGGGGGAGCTGTTTTTT.

The chain combines TRBV11-1 with TRBJ1-2; TRBD1 might be the D (6 bases). V lost 7 bases, J lost 4 bases, and 19 bases lay in between. This CDR3 comprises 15 residues. The germline gives CDR1 SGHAT, CDR2 FQDESV (reference sequence). The CDR3 is CASTDETGILYGYTF. Written as DNA, the CDR3 is TGTGCCAGCACCGACGAGACAGGAATACTCTATGGCTACACCTTC.

This clone has more than one count but fewer than ten. The rearrangement uses TRBV5-4 and TRBJ2-7; D perhaps matches TRBD2 (6 bases). This CDR3 region has 15 residues. Germline values: CDR1 SGHNT, CDR2 YYREEE (reference sequence). V shed 7 bases and J shed 0 bases, with 17 bases lying between them. The CDR3, as DNA: TGTGCCAGCTCAAAGGAGGGGAGAACCTCCTACGAGCAGTACTTC. Amino acid sequence: CASSKEGRTSYEQYF.

This chain links TRBV14 with TRBJ2-5; D is ambiguous. V was pared by 0 bases and J by 1 base, with 9 bases between. From germline, CDR1 is SGHDN and CDR2 FVKESK. This CDR3 spans 15 amino acids. In nucleotides, the CDR3 is TGTGCCAGCAGCCAAGAGGAACTACGCCAAGAGACCCAGTACTTC. It encodes CASSQEELRQETQYF.

In its sample, this clone was seen once. The chain employs TRBV28 and TRBJ1-1; 10 nucleotides align to TRBD1. V lost 1 base to trimming and J lost 13 bases; unmatched junction nucleotides: 3. The CDR3 loop spans 12 amino acids. Per the germline V gene, CDR1 is MDHEN and CDR2 is SYDVKM. CDR3 protein: CASSLSGQGCFF. The CDR3 DNA follows: TGTGCCAGCAGTTTATCGGGACAGGGGTGTTTCTTT.

V is TRBV27 and J is TRBJ1-2; a possible D gene is TRBD1 (6 bases). This CDR3 has 15 amino acids. The germline V and J ends were trimmed by 5 bases and 4 bases, with 17 bases remaining between them. CDR1 and CDR2 from the germline V gene are MNHEY and SMNVEV (reference sequence). CDR3 coding DNA: TGTGCCAGCAGTCCGGCGGGCAGGGGTTCCTATGGCTACACCTTC. Protein product: CASSPAGRGSYGYTF.

This clone was picked up one time. CDR3 in amino acids: CASSLARVDYGYTF. The CDR3 nucleotides read TGTGCCAGCAGCTTAGCCAGGGTTGACTATGGCTACACCTTC. V is TRBV7-8 and J is TRBJ1-2; weak D call: TRBD1 (5 bases). The germline V gene has CDR1 SGHVS and CDR2 FQNEAQ. Trimming shortened V by 0 bases and J by 3 bases, and 8 bases separated the two germline ends. The CDR3 length is 14 residues.

The chain employs TRBV5-1 and TRBJ2-5; possibly TRBD1 for D (6 bases). From germline, CDR1 is SGHRS and CDR2 YFSETQ. V dropped 4 bases and J dropped 1 base, with 14 bases sitting between them. The CDR3 consists of 15 residues. CDR3 nucleotide sequence: TGCGCCAGCAGCCCTGGAGGCAGGGGCCAAGAGACCCAGTACTTC. Protein product: CASSPGGRGQETQYF.

The V gene is TRBV11-3, the J gene TRBJ2-1; TRBD2 matches 16 bases. The CDR3 spans 18 residues. Germline CDR1 and CDR2: SGHNT and YENEEA. The junction had 8 bases not matched to a gene; V was cut back by 2 bases and J by 7 bases. The CDR3 DNA reads TGTGCCAGCAGCTTATCCGGGACTAGCGGGGGGGCGGATAATGAGCAGTTCTTC. This encodes CASSLSGTSGGADNEQFF.

The rearrangement uses TRBV2 and TRBJ1-1, with 9 bases matching TRBD1. The CDR3 runs to 15 residues. After removal of 7 bases from V and 1 base from J, the junction contained 7 bases not matched to a gene. The V gene's germline CDR1 is SNHLY and CDR2 FYNNEI. CDR3 bases: TGTGCCAGCACCAGGGAGACAGGGGGGAACACTGAAGCTTTCTTT. Translated: CASTRETGGNTEAFF.

This clone is a singleton in its sample. The chain links TRBV19 to TRBJ1-5; TRBD1 is a possible D gene (6 bases). This CDR3 contains 16 residues. The V end was cut by 7 bases, the J end by 2 bases, with 18 bases between. Per germline, CDR1 LNHDA and CDR2 SQIVND (reference sequence). Written as DNA, the CDR3 is TGTGCCAGTACCCCTTTCACAGGGCCCGGCAATCAGCCCCAGCATTTT. It yields the protein CASTPFTGPGNQPQHF.

The DNA for the CDR3 is TGTGCCAGCAGCTTAGCGCTACGCTCTGGGGCCAACGTCCTGACTTTC. Translated: CASSLALRSGANVLTF. The rearrangement uses TRBV11-1 and TRBJ2-6; D is unresolved. Germline CDR1 and CDR2: SGHAT and FQDESV (reference sequence). The CDR3 consists of 16 residues. Trimming took off 0 bases at V and 0 bases at J, with 6 bases between the two ends.

V and J are TRBV11-2 and TRBJ1-5, with D perhaps matching TRBD1 (5 bases). Per germline, CDR1 SGHAT and CDR2 FQNNGV. Trimming pared 3 bases from V and 4 bases from J, leaving 13 bases between. The CDR3 contains 15 residues. The CDR3 here is CASSFVAGGNQPQHF. The CDR3 region has the DNA TGTGCCAGCAGCTTCGTCGCGGGGGGGAATCAGCCCCAGCATTTT.

The CDR3 sequence is CASKGPQPYEQYF. CDR3 nucleotide sequence: TGTGCCAGCAAAGGTCCACAGCCCTACGAGCAGTACTTC. The chain has TRBV28 and TRBJ2-7; no firm D call. Deletions cut 7 bases from V and 2 bases from J, with 12 bases between. Germline CDR1 reads MDHEN; CDR2 reads SYDVKM. This CDR3 is 13 amino acids long.

The rearrangement links TRBV27 to TRBJ1-1; a possible D gene is TRBD1 (5 bases). CDR1 is MNHEY and CDR2 is SMNVEV in the germline V gene (reference sequence). CDR3 length: 17 residues. Between the trimmed V and J ends, which lost 8 bases and 3 bases, there was a span of 25 bases. The CDR3 DNA sequence: TGTGCCAGCGACCATAACTTTGCCGGGACTTGTTACACTGAAGCTTTCTTT. Translating it yields CASDHNFAGTCYTEAFF.

V is TRBV11-2 and J is TRBJ1-1; 7 nucleotides match TRBD1. V gave up 6 bases and J gave up 4 bases; unmatched junction bases: 8. The CDR3 sequence is 14 residues long. The germline gives CDR1 SGHAT, CDR2 FQNNGV. The CDR3 protein is CASSPHQGGTEAFF. The CDR3 DNA reads TGTGCCAGCAGTCCACACCAGGGGGGCACTGAAGCTTTCTTT. The variable domain in full, with the rest retrieved from reference TRBV11-2 and TRBJ1-1, is EAGVAQSPRYKIIEKRQSVAFWCNPISGHATLYWYQQILGQGPKLLIQFQNNGVVDDSQLPKDRFSAERLKGVDSTLKIQPAKLEDSAVYLCASSPHQGGTEAFFGQGTRLTVV.

The CDR3: CASSFRDSNEKLFF. The CDR3 DNA sequence: TGCGCCAGCAGCTTCCGGGACAGCAATGAAAAACTGTTTTTT. The chain recombines TRBV5-1 with TRBJ1-4; 7 nucleotides agree with TRBD1. CDR3 length: 14 amino acids. CDR1 SGHRS and CDR2 YFSETQ come from the germline V gene. V was pared by 2 bases and J by 5 bases, with 3 bases of the junction left unmatched.

CDR3 amino acids: CASTPRGDTEAFF. The CDR3 DNA is TGCGCCAGCACCCCGCGGGGAGACACTGAAGCTTTCTTT. The J gene is TRBJ1-1, the V gene TRBV10-2; D is unresolved. With 7 bases removed from V and 3 bases from J, the gap between germline ends came to 12 bases. CDR1 and CDR2 (germline): WSHSY, SAAADI. This CDR3 region has 13 residues.

With respect to this clone: Other DNA sequences of this sample code for an identical CDR3. The chain is built from TRBV25-1 and TRBJ1-3, with 8 nucleotides matching TRBD1. V trimming: 6 bases; J trimming: 3 bases; junction bases outside the gene matches: 4. The CDR3 is 14 residues long. Germline V lookup: CDR1 MGHDK, CDR2 SYGVNS. CDR3 residues: CASRAGTGGNTIYF. As DNA, the CDR3 is TGTGCCAGCAGAGCCGGGACAGGTGGAAACACCATATATTTT.

The chain links TRBV9 to TRBJ2-2, with D maybe TRBD2 (5 bases). Trimming pared 4 bases from V and 8 bases from J, leaving 18 bases between. The CDR3 has 15 residues. Germline CDR1 SGDLS, CDR2 YYNGEE. CDR3 bases: TGTGCCAGCAGCCGGACGGCGGGTTTGGGAGGGGAGCTGTTTTTT. Encoded protein: CASSRTAGLGGELFF.

The rearrangement joins TRBV19 to TRBJ1-5, with D perhaps matching TRBD1 (6 bases). The CDR3 has 13 amino acids. V was cut by 6 bases and J by 7 bases, with 13 bases left in between. The V gene's germline CDR1 is LNHDA and CDR2 SQIVND (reference sequence). This CDR3 reads CASSRGPEQPQHF. The CDR3 DNA reads TGTGCCAGTAGCAGGGGACCGGAACAGCCCCAGCATTTT.

This CDR3 reads CASSVRTDGNTIYF. CDR3 DNA: TGTGCCAGCAGCGTAAGGACAGACGGAAACACCATATATTTT. V is TRBV9 and J is TRBJ1-3; possibly TRBD1 for D (6 bases). The V gene lost 1 base and the J gene lost 4 bases, with 9 bases spanning the gap. The CDR3 covers 14 residues. Germline V gene sequence: CDR1 SGDLS, CDR2 YYNGEE.